The next 31 T cell receptor beta chains were all read from a single sample in a study of naive and memory T cell subsets. An equimolar mix of two oligonucleotides served as the beta constant-region primer for TRBC1 and TRBC2. TCRdb re-derived calls from the UMI-ligation and nested PCR reads in MiXCR, one entry per CDR3 protein. The sample holds 75,000 to 85,000 distinct CDR3 sequences; about 12% are singletons and the top ten take 0.75% to 0.95%. The sequenced sample consisted of central memory CD4+ T cells from blood. Receptors were obtained from a human donor in good health.

The chain recombines TRBV20-1 with TRBJ2-7; 10 bases map to TRBD1. V was pared by 4 bases and J by 0 bases, with 3 bases of the junction left unmatched. Per the germline V gene, CDR1 is DFQATT and CDR2 is SNEGSKA (reference sequence). The CDR3 contains 14 residues. The CDR3 spells CSATGTGDSYEQYF. In nucleotides, the CDR3 is TGCAGTGCTACCGGGACAGGGGACTCCTACGAGCAGTACTTC.

This chain uses TRBV30 with TRBJ1-4, with a possible D match to TRBD1 (5 bases). CDR3 length equals 14 residues. V gave up 1 base and J gave up 4 bases, with 10 bases separating them. Germline lookup yields CDR1 GTSNPN and CDR2 SVGIG (reference sequence). The CDR3: CAWSADSLNEKLFF. CDR3 in DNA: TGTGCCTGGAGTGCCGACAGCCTTAATGAAAAACTGTTTTTT.

The table lists this clonotype with many counts. The J gene is TRBJ1-2, the V gene TRBV18; D might be TRBD1 (6 bases). The CDR3 consists of 16 residues. Germline lookup yields CDR1 KGHSH and CDR2 LQKENI. V was pared by 3 bases and J by 2 bases, with 16 bases between. CDR3 nucleotides: TGTGCCAGCTCACCCCCGGCGGGGGCGCGGAACTATGGCTACACCTTC. Protein product: CASSPPAGARNYGYTF. Together with reference TRBV18 and TRBJ1-2, the CDR3 gives the full variable domain: NAGVMQNPRHLVRRRGQEARLRCSPMKGHSHVYWYRQLPEEGLKFMVYLQKENIIDESGMPKERFSAEFPKEGPSILRIQQVVRGDSAAYFCASSPPAGARNYGYTFGSGTRLTVV.

The chain combines TRBV12-3 or TRBV12-4 with TRBJ2-3, with 14 bases identical to TRBD2. This CDR3 is built from 19 residues. The V and J ends lost 8 bases and 4 bases, in that order; junction bases with no gene match: 17. In DNA form, the CDR3 reads TGTGCCAGCCGCCAGGGACTAGCGGGAGAAATTGAGGGTGCAGATACGCAGTATTTT. Translation: CASRQGLAGEIEGADTQYF.

V and J are TRBV12-3 or TRBV12-4 and TRBJ2-3, with TRBD2 matching 7 bases. J gave up 6 bases and V 6 bases, and 6 bases lay outside the gene matches. This CDR3 is 13 amino acids long. The CDR3 bases are TGTGCCAGCAGGGCCGCTAGCGGTGATACGCAGTATTTT. Protein product: CASRAASGDTQYF.

This clonotype was detected many times. This chain uses TRBV18 with TRBJ2-3, with a weak D call TRBD1 (8 bases). Per the germline V gene, CDR1 is KGHSH and CDR2 is LQKENI. The CDR3 runs to 20 residues. V was cut by 0 bases and J by 4 bases, with 26 bases left in between. The CDR3 is CASSPPRGPQQGGVPDTQYF. DNA for the CDR3: TGTGCCAGCTCACCACCCCGTGGCCCCCAACAGGGGGGGGTGCCAGATACGCAGTATTTT. The full variable domain, its missing parts supplied by reference TRBV18 and TRBJ2-3, is NAGVMQNPRHLVRRRGQEARLRCSPMKGHSHVYWYRQLPEEGLKFMVYLQKENIIDESGMPKERFSAEFPKEGPSILRIQQVVRGDSAAYFCASSPPRGPQQGGVPDTQYFGPGTRLTVL.

This clonotype was observed a handful of times. This chain uses TRBV7-3 with TRBJ2-1; 10 bases agree with TRBD2. With 4 bases clipped from V and 8 bases from J, the junction kept 8 bases outside the gene matches. Germline V gene sequence: CDR1 SGHTA, CDR2 FQGTGA. The CDR3 contains 15 residues. CDR3 DNA sequence: TGTGCCAGCAGCTCCGAGCGGGAGGGTTCTTATGAGCAGTTCTTC. Residues: CASSSEREGSYEQFF.

This clonotype has a count of ten or more. V is TRBV5-1 and J is TRBJ2-3; D possibly corresponds to TRBD1 (5 bases). Germline CDR1 is SGHRS and CDR2 is YFSETQ. The CDR3 loop spans 17 amino acids. Trimming removed 3 bases from V and 7 bases from J, with 24 bases in between. The CDR3 DNA sequence: TGCGCCAGCAGCTCCCCCGCTGACCCGGTATGGGGCAATACGCAGTATTTT. Protein sequence: CASSSPADPVWGNTQYF.

This clonotype was seen many times. V and J are TRBV5-6 and TRBJ1-4, with TRBD1 matching over 7 bases. J lost 5 bases, V lost 3 bases, and 7 bases had no gene match. Germline V CDR1 and CDR2: SGHDT, YYEEEE. The CDR3 has 15 amino acids. The CDR3 nucleotides are TGTGCCAGCAGCTCCTACAGGGGCGGGAATGAAAAACTGTTTTTT. Protein sequence: CASSSYRGGNEKLFF.

The chain joins TRBV29-1 to TRBJ2-7, with D possibly TRBD2 on 5 matching bases. The germline V gene encodes CDR1 SQVTM and CDR2 ANQGSEA. The CDR3 has 13 amino acids. Deletions cut 5 bases from V and 2 bases from J, with 13 bases between. This CDR3 reads CSVLEVSPYEQYF. The CDR3, as DNA: TGCAGCGTTTTGGAGGTTTCTCCCTACGAGCAGTACTTC.

This clonotype was seen only a few times. The genes are TRBV19 and TRBJ1-4; D call uncertain. V was clipped by 7 bases and J by 5 bases, with 8 bases between them. From germline, CDR1 is LNHDA and CDR2 SQIVND (reference sequence). CDR3 length equals 12 residues. The CDR3 DNA reads TGTGCCAGTAATAGCTTCAATGAAAAACTGTTTTTT. It translates to CASNSFNEKLFF.

This clonotype was seen many times. V and J are TRBV14 and TRBJ2-1, with TRBD2 matching 9 bases. Germline V gene sequence: CDR1 SGHDN, CDR2 FVKESK. V was clipped by 5 bases and J by 10 bases; unmatched bases: 12. This CDR3 spans 15 amino acids. CDR3 sequence: CASSKIAGELLEQFF. In DNA form, the CDR3 reads TGTGCCAGCAGCAAGATAGCGGGAGAACTTTTAGAGCAGTTCTTC.

Here the CDR3 DNA reads TGCGCCAGCAGTGTAGCCAGCCCCTACGAGCAGTACTTC. It codes for CASSVASPYEQYF. The genes are TRBV10-2 and TRBJ2-7; D uncertain. Germline assignment: CDR1 WSHSY and CDR2 SAAADI. V was shortened by 4 bases and J by 2 bases, with 9 bases between the two germline ends. This CDR3 is built from 13 residues.

The chain is built from TRBV7-8 and TRBJ2-4; D call uncertain. Germline loops: CDR1 SGHVS, CDR2 FQNEAQ. Trimming cost V 2 bases and J 0 bases, with 11 bases left between them. CDR3 size: 16 residues. The CDR3, as DNA: TGTGCCAGCAGCTTAAGTGTACTCCGAGCCAAAAACATTCAGTACTTC. Encoded protein: CASSLSVLRAKNIQYF.

The chain is built from TRBV5-4 and TRBJ1-1, with 8 nucleotides matching TRBD1. V dropped 1 base and J dropped 5; count of bases not matched to a gene: 4. The CDR3 is 14 amino acids. CDR1 is SGHNT and CDR2 is YYREEE in the germline V gene (reference sequence). The CDR3 loop reads CASSLSGGKTEAFF. In DNA, the CDR3 is TGTGCCAGCAGCTTGTCAGGGGGCAAGACTGAAGCTTTCTTT. Drawing the rest from reference TRBV5-4 and TRBJ1-1, the complete variable domain is ETGVTQSPTHLIKTRGQQVTLRCSSQSGHNTVSWYQQALGQGPQFIFQYYREEENGRGNFPPRFSGLQFPNYSSELNVNALELDDSALYLCASSLSGGKTEAFFGQGTRLTVV.

This clonotype was counted a few times. This rearrangement joins TRBV5-4 to TRBJ2-1; TRBD1 or TRBD2 may be the D gene (5 bases each). The V and J ends lost 0 bases and 10 bases respectively, with 17 bases between them. CDR1 is SGHNT and CDR2 is YYREEE in the germline V gene (reference sequence). The CDR3 is 15 amino acids. Here the CDR3 DNA reads TGTGCCAGCAGCTTGGCCGGGACCTCACCGGGCGAGCAGTTCTTC. The encoded protein is CASSLAGTSPGEQFF.

The chain is built from TRBV12-3 or TRBV12-4 and TRBJ2-7, with 11 nucleotides matching TRBD2. V gave up 4 bases and J gave up 6 bases; unmatched junction bases: 8. The CDR3 runs 15 residues. The CDR3 region is CASSSLGLAGGEQYF. The CDR3, as DNA: TGTGCCAGCAGTTCCTTGGGGCTAGCGGGAGGCGAGCAGTACTTC.

This clonotype was observed a few times. V gene TRBV6-1 combines with J gene TRBJ2-5, with 10 bases fitting TRBD2. V was pared by 2 bases and J by 1 base, with 4 bases of the junction left unmatched. The CDR3 loop spans 16 amino acids. Germline V gene lookup returns CDR1 MNHNS and CDR2 SASEGT. The chain's CDR3 is CASSEFRTSGQETQYF. As DNA, the CDR3 is TGTGCCAGCAGTGAATTTCGGACTAGCGGCCAAGAGACCCAGTACTTC.

J is TRBJ2-3 and V is TRBV7-8, with 11 bases matching TRBD2. Germline CDR1 and CDR2: SGHVS and FQNEAQ. The CDR3 has 16 amino acids. V trimming: 2 bases; J trimming: 6 bases; junction bases outside the gene matches: 7. The CDR3 DNA is TGTGCCAGCAGCTTAACTAGCGGGAGCCCGAGGGATACGCAGTATTTT. It encodes CASSLTSGSPRDTQYF. Together with reference TRBV7-8 and TRBJ2-3, the CDR3 gives the full variable domain: GAGVSQSPRYKVAKRGQDVALRCDPISGHVSLFWYQQALGQGPEFLTYFQNEAQLDKSGLPSDRFFAERPEGSVSTLKIQRTQQEDSAVYLCASSLTSGSPRDTQYFGPGTRLTVL.

This rearrangement joins TRBV10-1 to TRBJ2-5; weak D call: TRBD2 (6 bases). The CDR3 spans 13 residues. The ends were cut back, 0 bases at V and 4 bases at J, with 6 bases in the middle. CDR1 is WNHNN and CDR2 is SYGVQD in the germline V gene (reference sequence). CDR3 bases: TGCGCCAGCAGTGAGTCTAGCGGAGAGACCCAGTACTTC. Protein: CASSESSGETQYF.

This clonotype was recorded a few times. The rearrangement uses TRBV7-2 and TRBJ1-5, with D tentatively TRBD1 (5 bases). V dropped 8 bases and J dropped 4 bases, with 24 bases sitting between them. The CDR3 totals 17 residues. The germline CDR1 and CDR2 sequences are SGHTA and FQGNSA. In nucleotides, the CDR3 is TGTGCCAGCGCGAAGGGACCACAGCCGGCCAAAAATCAGCCCCAGCATTTT. This sequence encodes CASAKGPQPAKNQPQHF. The variable domain in full, with the rest retrieved from reference TRBV7-2 and TRBJ1-5, is GAGVSQSPSNKVTEKGKDVELRCDPISGHTALYWYRQSLGQGLEFLIYFQGNSAPDKSGLPSDRFSAERTGGSVSTLTIQRTQQEDSAVYLCASAKGPQPAKNQPQHFGDGTRLSIL.

The gene calls are TRBV12-3 or TRBV12-4 and TRBJ1-2; TRBD1 is a possible D gene (5 bases). This CDR3 contains 13 residues. V was shortened by 4 bases and J by 4 bases, with 10 bases between the two germline ends. As DNA, the CDR3 is TGTGCCAGCAGTTGGCAGGGAGGCTATGGCTACACCTTC. It encodes CASSWQGGYGYTF.

There are many counts of this clonotype. CDR3 region: CASSYAGPDYNEQFF. CDR3 coding DNA: TGTGCCAGCAGTTATGCGGGTCCAGACTACAATGAGCAGTTCTTC. The chain employs TRBV6-5 and TRBJ2-1, with D tentatively TRBD2 (5 bases). The CDR3 loop spans 15 amino acids. Between the trimmed V and J ends, which lost 3 bases and 3 bases, there was a span of 12 bases. Germline V gene data show CDR1 as MNHEY and CDR2 as SVGAGI.

This clonotype occurred a few times. V usage is TRBV29-1 and J usage is TRBJ2-1; no definite D call. Germline assignment: CDR1 SQVTM and CDR2 ANQGSEA. With 4 bases removed from V and 5 bases from J, the gap between germline ends came to 15 bases. The CDR3 loop spans 14 amino acids. CDR3 region: CSVGGSLSDNEQFF. CDR3 DNA: TGCAGCGTTGGGGGTAGCTTGTCCGACAATGAGCAGTTCTTC.

This clonotype was observed many times. This rearrangement joins TRBV20-1 to TRBJ2-2; TRBD2 matches 11 bases. Germline CDR1 reads DFQATT; CDR2 reads SNEGSKA (reference sequence). There are 16 residues in the CDR3. The J segment lost 6 bases and the V segment lost 6 bases, leaving 12 bases of the junction unmatched. For the CDR3, the DNA is TGCAGTGCCCTTGCCGTTAGCGGGAGGGCCCCCGGGGAGCTGTTTTTT. Encoded protein: CSALAVSGRAPGELFF.

V gene TRBV7-8 combines with J gene TRBJ1-5; maybe TRBD1 (6 bases). CDR1 and CDR2 (germline): SGHVS, FQNEAQ. Trimming pared 5 bases from V and 0 bases from J, leaving 14 bases between. The CDR3 contains 16 residues. The CDR3 sequence is CASSMTRGSSNQPQHF. CDR3 bases: TGTGCCAGCAGCATGACCAGGGGATCTAGCAATCAGCCCCAGCATTTT. Full variable domain (remainder filled in from reference TRBV7-8 and TRBJ1-5): GAGVSQSPRYKVAKRGQDVALRCDPISGHVSLFWYQQALGQGPEFLTYFQNEAQLDKSGLPSDRFFAERPEGSVSTLKIQRTQQEDSAVYLCASSMTRGSSNQPQHFGDGTRLSIL.

This clonotype was counted a few times. This rearrangement joins TRBV6-6 to TRBJ1-5; D not certain. CDR3 length: 14 residues. The germline V gene has CDR1 MNHNY and CDR2 SVGAGI (reference sequence). Trimming took off 6 bases at V and 0 bases at J, with 9 bases between the two ends. CDR3 sequence reads: CASRPGSSNQPQHF. The CDR3 bases are TGTGCCAGCAGGCCTGGCAGTAGCAATCAGCCCCAGCATTTT.

DNA for the CDR3: TGCAGCGTCAAGAAGTCTGGGTACCAAGAGACCCAGTACTTC. This translates into CSVKKSGYQETQYF. The gene calls are TRBV29-1 and TRBJ2-5; D gene uncertain. The germline CDR1 and CDR2 sequences are SQVTM and ANQGSEA. The CDR3 is 14 amino acids. V was clipped by 6 bases and J by 0 bases, with 14 bases between them.

The CDR3 region has the DNA TGCAGTGCTACCGACCAATTATCTGGAAACACCATATATTTT. Protein product: CSATDQLSGNTIYF. This sequence joins TRBV20-1 and TRBJ1-3, with D unresolved. V was shortened by 4 bases and J by 1 base, with 11 bases between the two germline ends. There are 14 residues in the CDR3. Germline V gene data show CDR1 as DFQATT and CDR2 as SNEGSKA (reference sequence).

V gene TRBV5-1 combines with J gene TRBJ2-3; 9 bases are a match to TRBD2. The ends lost 0 bases at V and 5 bases at J; junction bases unmatched: 7. CDR1 and CDR2 (germline): SGHRS, YFSETQ. There are 16 residues in the CDR3. For the CDR3, the DNA is TGCGCCAGCAGCTTGGGACTAGCGGAAGCACAAGATACGCAGTATTTT. It is translated as CASSLGLAEAQDTQYF.

The rearrangement links TRBV7-9 to TRBJ2-7; 9 bases fit TRBD1. The CDR3 runs to 19 residues. V lost 1 base, J lost 3 bases, and 16 bases stayed unmatched. The germline gives CDR1 SEHNR, CDR2 FQNEAQ (reference sequence). As DNA, the CDR3 is TGTGCCAGCAGCTTAGGAGGAGTGAACAGGGGGCAAAGAGTCTACGAGCAGTACTTC. This encodes CASSLGGVNRGQRVYEQYF. The full variable domain, rest sourced from reference TRBV7-9 and TRBJ2-7, is DTGVSQNPRHKITKRGQNVTFRCDPISEHNRLYWYRQTLGQGPEFLTYFQNEAQLEKSRLLSDRFSAERPKGSFSTLEIQRTEQGDSAMYLCASSLGGVNRGQRVYEQYFGPGTRLTVT.